The 30 T cell receptor beta chains listed next were all sequenced from one sample in a study of blood T cells in healthy people across ages. A J-beta primer mix and a sample-barcoded 5' primer were used in a second PCR of roughly 6 to 11 cycles. From the 5' RACE reads, TCRdb called clonotypes with MiXCR, one entry per CDR3 protein. Of hundreds of thousands of distinct CDR3 sequences in the sample, roughly half were seen once. The sequenced sample consisted of blood. These receptors originate from a man in his fifties or sixties in good health.

The chain uses TRBV27 and TRBJ2-5, with D tentatively TRBD1 (6 bases). Germline V gives CDR1 MNHEY, CDR2 SMNVEV (reference sequence). Deletions cut 2 bases from V and 11 bases from J, with 21 bases between. CDR3 length: 15 amino acids. The DNA of the CDR3 is TGTGCCAGCAGTTTAGCCACACAGGGTAGAGTAGAGCAGTACTTC. It specifies CASSLATQGRVEQYF.

J is TRBJ2-5 and V is TRBV29-1; D gene unclear. V was shortened by 6 bases and J by 3 bases, with 8 bases between the two germline ends. Germline V gives CDR1 SQVTM, CDR2 ANQGSEA. This CDR3 contains 11 residues. The CDR3 spells CSVELKETQYF. The CDR3 region has the DNA TGCAGCGTCGAACTCAAAGAGACCCAGTACTTC.

J is TRBJ2-5 and V is TRBV5-4, with 14 bases matching TRBD2. Unmatched junction bases numbered 5, after V lost 4 bases and J lost 0 bases. Germline V gives CDR1 SGHNT, CDR2 YYREEE (reference sequence). There are 17 residues in the CDR3. CDR3 in amino acids: CASSPGLAGAYQETQYF. The CDR3 DNA sequence: TGTGCCAGCAGCCCGGGACTAGCGGGGGCTTACCAAGAGACCCAGTACTTC.

This clonotype was seen more than once but under ten times. The chain employs TRBV18 and TRBJ1-2; D ambiguous. Germline CDR1 KGHSH, CDR2 LQKENI. V dropped 3 bases and J dropped 5 bases, with 10 bases sitting between them. This CDR3 spans 13 amino acids. In DNA, the CDR3 is TGTGCCAGCTCACCGGACCGACAATATGGCTACACCTTC. Translation: CASSPDRQYGYTF.

Of note for this clonotype: Sequence at one end of the junction differs from germline and may be a read error. The J gene is TRBJ1-2, the V gene TRBV2; D unclear. This CDR3 comprises 14 residues. Germline loops: CDR1 SNHLY, CDR2 FYNNEI. CDR3: CASSLTAYLYGHTF. The DNA for the CDR3 is TGTGCCAGCAGTTTGACTGCCTATCTCTATGGCCACACCTTC.

This clonotype has just a few counts. The J gene is TRBJ2-5, the V gene TRBV7-2; 7 nucleotides line up with TRBD1. Per germline, CDR1 SGHTA and CDR2 FQGNSA. The CDR3 sequence is 14 residues long. Germline trimming cut 2 bases from V and 4 bases from J; bases unmatched to any gene: 4. CDR3 sequence reads: CASSLPGQPETQYF. Written as DNA, the CDR3 is TGTGCCAGCAGCTTACCGGGACAGCCAGAGACCCAGTACTTC.

The chain has TRBV7-2 and TRBJ2-7, with TRBD1 matching 7 bases. The length of the CDR3 is 16 residues. Germline-derived CDR1 and CDR2 are SGHTA and FQGNSA. Trimming at V came to 6 bases and at J to 1 base, leaving 12 bases not matched to a gene. CDR3 nucleotide sequence: TGTGCCAGCAGACCAAACAGGGGCGGTGGATCCTACGAGCAGTACTTC. Translating gives CASRPNRGGGSYEQYF.

The chain links TRBV20-1 to TRBJ2-7; the match to TRBD1 covers 9 bases. V lost 5 bases to trimming and J lost 5 bases; unmatched junction nucleotides: 7. Germline CDR1 and CDR2: DFQATT and SNEGSKA (reference sequence). The CDR3 is 13 residues long. As DNA, the CDR3 is TGCAGTGCTGCGACAGGGGGAATCAACGAGCAGTACTTC. Protein sequence: CSAATGGINEQYF.

This chain joins TRBV6-2 or TRBV6-3 and TRBJ2-7; 8 nucleotides match TRBD2. Germline CDR1 MNHEY, CDR2 SVGEGT. V lost 6 bases to trimming and J lost 2 bases; unmatched junction nucleotides: 15. CDR3 size: 17 residues. The CDR3 reads CASSGQTGTSFAYEQYF. The CDR3 coding sequence is TGTGCCAGCAGCGGGCAGACCGGGACTAGTTTTGCCTACGAGCAGTACTTC.

This clonotype was picked up a small number of times. The V and J genes are TRBV27 and TRBJ2-1, with a possible D match to TRBD2 (5 bases). V gave up 6 bases and J gave up 3 bases, with 12 bases separating them. The germline CDR1 and CDR2 sequences are MNHEY and SMNVEV (reference sequence). The CDR3 sequence is 14 residues long. Here the CDR3 reads CASRDSENYNEQFF. DNA for the CDR3: TGTGCCAGCAGGGACTCCGAAAACTACAATGAGCAGTTCTTC.

The V gene is TRBV10-2, the J gene TRBJ1-2; a weak D match, TRBD1 (5 bases). CDR3 length equals 11 residues. In germline, CDR1 is WSHSY, CDR2 SAAADI. Trimming left V 7 bases short and J 8 bases short, with 11 bases between. The CDR3 reads CASNGAWGYTF. As DNA, the CDR3 is TGCGCCAGCAATGGGGCCTGGGGCTACACCTTC.

A note on this clonotype: The junction shows a germline mismatch at one end, possibly a read error. The V gene is TRBV7-8, the J gene TRBJ2-7, with D perhaps being TRBD1 or TRBD2 (5 bases each). In germline, CDR1 is SGHVS, CDR2 FQNEAQ. There are 14 residues in the CDR3. CDR3 loop: CASSLPGRYNERYF. CDR3 DNA: TGTGCCAGCAGCTTACCGGGGCGATACAATGAGCGGTACTTC.

The rearrangement uses TRBV5-1 and TRBJ2-7; no definite D call. V lost 1 base and J 5 bases, leaving 7 bases between the germline ends. Germline CDR1 SGHRS, CDR2 YFSETQ. There are 12 residues in the CDR3. CDR3 protein: CASSLSTNEQYF. DNA for the CDR3: TGCGCCAGCAGCTTGTCCACGAACGAGCAGTACTTC.

The chain employs TRBV3-1 and TRBJ2-1; the match to TRBD2 covers 8 bases. V shed 4 bases, J shed 5 bases, and the junction held 7 bases outside the gene matches. Germline assignment: CDR1 LGHDT and CDR2 YNNKEL (reference sequence). This CDR3 has 15 amino acids. The CDR3 sequence: CASSPGGVVDNEQFF. In DNA form, the CDR3 reads TGTGCCAGCAGCCCCGGGGGGGTGGTCGACAATGAGCAGTTCTTC.

V gene TRBV5-1 combines with J gene TRBJ2-1, with 10 bases aligning to TRBD1. CDR3 length: 15 residues. V lost 6 bases to trimming and J lost 3 bases; unmatched junction nucleotides: 6. The germline gives CDR1 SGHRS, CDR2 YFSETQ. DNA of the CDR3: TGCGCCAGCACCCCGGGACAGGGGATCTACAATGAGCAGTTCTTC. It yields the protein CASTPGQGIYNEQFF.

The V gene is TRBV29-1, the J gene TRBJ2-7, with no clear D. Trimming took off 4 bases at V and 7 bases at J, with 8 bases between the two ends. CDR3 size: 10 residues. Per the germline V gene, CDR1 is SQVTM and CDR2 is ANQGSEA. For the CDR3, the DNA is TGCAGCGTTGGGTGGGGTGAGCAGTACTTC. It specifies CSVGWGEQYF.

Points on this clonotype: A much more abundant neighbour one base away suggests this may be a read error. The rearrangement uses TRBV7-9 and TRBJ1-5, with D possibly being TRBD1 (6 bases). Germline assignment: CDR1 SEHNR and CDR2 FQNEAQ (reference sequence). The CDR3 covers 15 residues. This CDR3 is CAGSSAGAGNQPQHF. The CDR3 bases are TGTGCCGGCAGCTCCGCGGGGGCAGGGAACCAGCCCCAGCATTTT.

The rearrangement links TRBV6-6 to TRBJ2-1; tentatively, D is TRBD2 (6 bases). The CDR3 consists of 15 residues. Trimming pared 0 bases from V and 8 bases from J, leaving 14 bases between. CDR1 MNHNY and CDR2 SVGAGI come from the germline V gene (reference sequence). CDR3 protein: CASSYSVISGDEQFF. In DNA, the CDR3 is TGTGCCAGCAGTTACTCGGTGATCTCGGGAGATGAGCAGTTCTTC.

This clonotype was seen a handful of times. V and J are TRBV7-2 and TRBJ2-7; 10 bases align to TRBD2. The J segment lost 2 bases and the V segment lost 5 bases, leaving 3 bases of the junction unmatched. Looked up from germline, CDR1 is SGHTA and CDR2 is FQGNSA. CDR3 length equals 14 residues. The CDR3 here is CASSALAGAYEQYF. In DNA, the CDR3 is TGTGCCAGCAGCGCCCTAGCGGGGGCCTACGAGCAGTACTTC.

The chain carries TRBV20-1 and TRBJ2-4; perhaps TRBD2 as D (7 bases). With 2 bases removed from V and 0 bases from J, the gap between germline ends came to 14 bases. The CDR3 has 16 residues. The germline gives CDR1 DFQATT, CDR2 SNEGSKA (reference sequence). CDR3 amino acids: CSARPGGRGAKNIQYF. The CDR3 nucleotides read TGCAGTGCTAGACCCGGGGGGCGGGGAGCCAAAAACATTCAGTACTTC.

As DNA, the CDR3 is TGTGCCAGCAGGCTGGGACTAGCCTACGAGCAGTACTTC. This sequence encodes CASRLGLAYEQYF. This chain joins TRBV2 and TRBJ2-7; TRBD2 matches at 8 bases. The CDR3 is made up of 13 amino acids. Germline V CDR1 and CDR2: SNHLY, FYNNEI. Trimming took 6 bases from V and 2 from J; bases not matched to a gene: 3.

The chain links TRBV5-1 to TRBJ2-1; D not certain. The CDR3 has 13 amino acids. CDR1 is SGHRS, CDR2 YFSETQ, per germline. The ends were cut back, 3 bases at V and 10 bases at J, with 14 bases in the middle. CDR3 residues: CASSWTANAEQFF. Written as DNA, the CDR3 is TGCGCCAGCAGCTGGACGGCTAATGCAGAGCAGTTCTTC.

This chain connects TRBV29-1 to TRBJ2-3; D is possibly TRBD1 or TRBD2 (6 bases each). The length of the CDR3 is 16 residues. Germline CDR1 reads SQVTM; CDR2 reads ANQGSEA. With 7 bases removed from V and 5 bases from J, the gap between germline ends came to 25 bases. The CDR3 region is CSGQILGAGREDTQYF. The CDR3 DNA sequence: TGCAGCGGGCAGATCTTGGGGGCAGGGCGGGAAGATACGCAGTATTTT.

The J gene is TRBJ1-2, the V gene TRBV5-6; the D is unclear. V shed 4 bases and J shed 5 bases, with 9 bases lying between them. This CDR3 contains 12 residues. From germline, CDR1 is SGHDT and CDR2 YYEEEE. CDR3 nucleotide sequence: TGTGCCAGCAGCGGCCCTGGGTATGGCTACACCTTC. Translating gives CASSGPGYGYTF.

The V gene is TRBV29-1, the J gene TRBJ1-1, with D hard to call. CDR1 SQVTM and CDR2 ANQGSEA come from the germline V gene. This CDR3 is 11 amino acids long. V shed 2 bases and J shed 3 bases, with 4 bases lying between them. CDR3 coding DNA: TGCAGCGTTGAAAGGCACACTGAAGCTTTCTTT. Translating it yields CSVERHTEAFF.

This clonotype is a singleton in its sample. This chain uses TRBV9 with TRBJ2-1; perhaps TRBD1 as D (5 bases). The CDR3 spans 14 residues. Germline V gene sequence: CDR1 SGDLS, CDR2 YYNGEE. Trimming left V 4 bases short and J 5 bases short, with 13 bases between. The CDR3 protein is CASSTQGRDNEQFF. The DNA of the CDR3 is TGTGCCAGCAGCACTCAGGGTCGGGACAATGAGCAGTTCTTC.

The gene calls are TRBV20-1 and TRBJ1-2; D gene unclear. In germline, CDR1 is DFQATT, CDR2 SNEGSKA (reference sequence). The V gene lost 0 bases and the J gene lost 6 bases, with 11 bases spanning the gap. This CDR3 is built from 13 residues. CDR3 bases: TGCAGTGCTAGAGATCCGCTCAAAGATGGCTACACCTTC. Translation gives CSARDPLKDGYTF.

The gene calls are TRBV28 and TRBJ2-5; 7 nucleotides match TRBD1. Trimming cost V 5 bases and J 5 bases; bases outside gene matches: 11. The CDR3 runs 15 residues. Germline-derived CDR1 and CDR2 are MDHEN and SYDVKM. The CDR3 sequence is CASSRRVTRGETQYF. The CDR3 nucleotides are TGTGCCAGCAGTCGCCGGGTCACCAGGGGGGAGACCCAGTACTTC. Full variable domain (rest looked up from reference TRBV28 and TRBJ2-5): DVKVTQSSRYLVKRTGEKVFLECVQDMDHENMFWYRQDPGLGLRLIYFSYDVKMKEKGDIPEGYSVSREKKERFSLILESASTNQTSMYLCASSRRVTRGETQYFGPGTRLLVL.

J is TRBJ2-2 and V is TRBV6-2 or TRBV6-3, with unresolved D. Germline V gene sequence: CDR1 MNHEY, CDR2 SVGEGT. V lost 2 bases to trimming and J lost 6 bases, with 13 bases between them. The CDR3 runs to 15 residues. The CDR3 DNA reads as TGTGCCAGCAGTTACCGTCCCGACTGGGCCGGGGAGCTGTTTTTT. Encoded protein: CASSYRPDWAGELFF.

This sequence joins TRBV6-1 and TRBJ1-5; the D is unclear. CDR1 and CDR2 (germline): MNHNS, SASEGT. Trimming removed 1 base at V and 0 bases at J, with 7 bases between. CDR3 length: 15 residues. The CDR3 spells CASSEVGTSNQPQHF. The CDR3 region has the DNA TGTGCCAGCAGTGAAGTTGGTACTAGCAATCAGCCCCAGCATTTT.